A single T cell receptor beta chain is shown here with its context. The PCR had 60 Vbeta and 13 Jbeta primers. Data came from immunoSEQ multiplex PCR; TCRdb stores just in-frame clones and leaves some out. The sample shows 70,000 or so clones, and approximately 0.78% sits with its ten largest clones. This sample stems from a study of cytomegalovirus exposure and HLA in healthy donors. The CDR3 is made up of 16 amino acids. CDR1 and CDR2 (germline): SGHNT, YENEEA. V lost 1 base, J lost 5 bases, and 3 bases stayed unmatched. The clonotype was recovered from a boy aged 10-17 years in good health and CMV-seronegative. The specimen sequenced was PBMCs. The chain couples TRBV11-3 to TRBJ2-1, with 12 bases matching TRBD2. The CDR3 sequence is CASSLGLAGADNEQFF. For the CDR3, the DNA is TGTGCCAGCAGCTTAGGACTAGCGGGGGCCGACAATGAGCAGTTCTTC.